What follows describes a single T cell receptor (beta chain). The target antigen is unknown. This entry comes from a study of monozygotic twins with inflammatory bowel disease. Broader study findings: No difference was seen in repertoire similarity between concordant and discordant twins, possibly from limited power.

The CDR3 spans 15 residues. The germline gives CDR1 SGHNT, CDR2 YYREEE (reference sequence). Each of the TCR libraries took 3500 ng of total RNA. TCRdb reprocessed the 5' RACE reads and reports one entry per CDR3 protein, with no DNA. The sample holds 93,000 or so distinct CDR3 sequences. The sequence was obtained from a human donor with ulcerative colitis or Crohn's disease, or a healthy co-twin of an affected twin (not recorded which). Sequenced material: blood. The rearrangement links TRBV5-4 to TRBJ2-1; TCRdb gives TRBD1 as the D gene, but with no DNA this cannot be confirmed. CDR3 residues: CASSPEGTPYNEQFF.